These 30 T cell receptor beta chains came from one sample sequenced in a study of blood T cells in healthy people across ages. Alongside a J-beta primer mix, a sample-barcoded 5' primer served in a second PCR lasting roughly 6 to 11 cycles. TCRdb re-analysed the 5' RACE reads in MiXCR, keeping a single row per CDR3 protein. This table holds 1.5 million or so distinct CDR3 sequences, 40% to 45% found once. What was sequenced was blood. The source is a woman aged 18-30 years in good health.

This chain links TRBV18 with TRBJ1-5; D is uncertain. Trimming cost V 5 bases and J 4 bases, with 12 bases left between them. From germline, CDR1 is KGHSH and CDR2 LQKENI. The CDR3 is 14 amino acids. For the CDR3, the DNA is TGTGCCAGCTCATCAGACGCCCGGAATCAGCCCCAGCATTTT. Residues: CASSSDARNQPQHF.

The rearrangement links TRBV20-1 to TRBJ2-3, with D perhaps given as TRBD1 or TRBD2 (6 bases each). CDR1 and CDR2 (germline): DFQATT, SNEGSKA (reference sequence). Between the trimmed V and J ends, which lost 5 bases and 4 bases, there was a span of 16 bases. The CDR3 sequence is 14 residues long. CDR3: CSAYGGLLADTQYF. CDR3 bases: TGCAGTGCTTACGGGGGCCTACTTGCAGATACGCAGTATTTT.

This clonotype appeared many times. As DNA, the CDR3 is TGTGCCAGCAGCAGGGGACAGCAAGAGACCCAGTACTTC. This sequence encodes CASSRGQQETQYF. The chain employs TRBV7-2 and TRBJ2-5; TRBD1 agrees at 7 bases. The CDR3 sequence is 13 residues long. The ends lost 5 bases at V and 2 bases at J; junction bases unmatched: 2. Germline loops: CDR1 SGHTA, CDR2 FQGNSA.

This clonotype was recorded once. The chain uses TRBV20-1 and TRBJ2-1; 10 bases are shared with TRBD1. V was pared by 6 bases and J by 6 bases, with 17 bases of the junction left unmatched. From germline, CDR1 is DFQATT and CDR2 SNEGSKA (reference sequence). The CDR3 spans 17 residues. CDR3 nucleotides: TGCAGTGCGCTGAGGACAGGGGGAGTTTTTTCGTCCAATGAGCAGTTCTTC. It translates to CSALRTGGVFSSNEQFF.

The V and J genes are TRBV20-1 and TRBJ2-5, with 13 bases lining up with TRBD2. V was pared by 4 bases and J by 11 bases, with 10 bases of the junction left unmatched. The germline V gene has CDR1 DFQATT and CDR2 SNEGSKA (reference sequence). This CDR3 has 14 amino acids. The chain's CDR3 is CSATRTSGRSEQYF. As DNA, the CDR3 is TGCAGTGCTACCAGGACTAGCGGGAGATCTGAGCAGTACTTC.

The J gene is TRBJ2-1, the V gene TRBV29-1, with D maybe TRBD2 (7 bases). The germline V gene has CDR1 SQVTM and CDR2 ANQGSEA. The CDR3 sequence is 12 residues long. The germline V and J ends were trimmed by 8 bases and 12 bases, with 20 bases remaining between them. In nucleotides, the CDR3 is TGCAGCACCTCGGGGGGCCGTTCCGCGCAGTTCTTC. This encodes CSTSGGRSAQFF.

Details on this clonotype: One end of the junction fails to match germline, which may point to a read error. The V call is TRBV23-1, the J call TRBJ2-5; TRBD1 matches at 7 bases. The J call is doubtful: the DNA matches TRBJ2-7 better. TRBV23-1 counts as an open reading frame of uncertain function. The CDR3 totals 13 residues. The CDR3 here is CTSSNRGKGEQYF. CDR3 coding DNA: TGCACCAGCAGTAACAGGGGAAAGGGCGAGCAGTACTTC.

This clonotype has only a few counts. The rearrangement joins TRBV3-1 to TRBJ2-3; perhaps D is TRBD1 or TRBD2 (8 bases each). The ends were cut back, 4 bases at V and 4 bases at J, with 15 bases in the middle. The V gene's germline CDR1 is LGHDT and CDR2 YNNKEL (reference sequence). This CDR3 comprises 15 residues. CDR3 DNA: TGTGCCAGCAGCCTTGGACAGGGACTAGCAGATACGCAGTATTTT. Translated: CASSLGQGLADTQYF.

CDR3 sequence reads: CASSLGIAGGPSDTQYF. In DNA form, the CDR3 reads TGTGCCAGCAGCTTAGGTATAGCGGGAGGGCCATCAGATACGCAGTATTTT. The chain uses TRBV7-9 and TRBJ2-3; TRBD2 agrees at 11 bases. The CDR3 contains 17 residues. With 1 base clipped from V and 4 bases from J, the junction kept 7 bases outside the gene matches. Germline assignment: CDR1 SEHNR and CDR2 FQNEAQ (reference sequence).

There are a few counts of this clonotype. V usage is TRBV4-1 and J usage is TRBJ2-1; D gene unclear. Between the trimmed V and J ends, which lost 1 base and 4 bases, there was a span of 8 bases. The CDR3 sequence is 14 residues long. CDR1 and CDR2 from the germline V gene are MGHRA and YSYEKL. This CDR3 reads CASSQVSEYNEQFF. The CDR3 DNA is TGCGCCAGCAGCCAAGTCAGCGAGTACAATGAGCAGTTCTTC.

The chain couples TRBV9 to TRBJ1-1; 9 nucleotides match TRBD1. V lost 4 bases to trimming and J lost 4 bases; unmatched junction nucleotides: 11. This CDR3 comprises 16 residues. Per germline, CDR1 SGDLS and CDR2 YYNGEE. CDR3 sequence (DNA): TGTGCCAGCAGCCCTACAGGGGGCCCGCGAATCACTGAAGCTTTCTTT. Translation gives CASSPTGGPRITEAFF.

Regarding this clonotype: The junction differs from germline at one of its ends, possibly a read error. The chain links TRBV5-1 to TRBJ1-1; TRBD1 agrees at 7 bases. Germline CDR1 is SGHRS and CDR2 is YFSETQ. The CDR3 has 17 amino acids. In DNA, the CDR3 is TGTGCCAGCAGCTTGGTGACAGGGAACCCCATGAACACTGAAGCTTTCTTT. It translates to CASSLVTGNPMNTEAFF.

The CDR3 spells CSARGRLSPGPFYNEQFF. For the CDR3, the DNA is TGCAGTGCTAGAGGGAGACTCAGCCCCGGACCCTTCTACAATGAGCAGTTCTTC. This rearrangement joins TRBV20-1 to TRBJ2-1; D unresolved. Trimming removed 1 base from V and 3 bases from J, with 22 bases in between. The germline V gene encodes CDR1 DFQATT and CDR2 SNEGSKA (reference sequence). CDR3 size: 18 residues.

This clonotype was detected once. The rearrangement links TRBV9 to TRBJ1-5, with TRBD1 matching over 10 bases. Germline loops: CDR1 SGDLS, CDR2 YYNGEE. This CDR3 comprises 15 residues. The trim removed 1 base at V and 5 bases at J, leaving 3 bases unmatched. The CDR3 is CASSVTGTGDQPQHF. The CDR3 DNA follows: TGTGCCAGCAGCGTAACCGGGACAGGGGATCAGCCCCAGCATTTT.

This rearrangement joins TRBV9 to TRBJ2-7; 9 nucleotides align to TRBD2. TRBJ2-5 explains the end of the DNA better; the J call may be wrong. This CDR3 has 13 amino acids. Germline lookup yields CDR1 SGDLS and CDR2 YYNGEE. CDR3 sequence reads: CATPVAGEETQYF. DNA for the CDR3: TGTGCGACCCCGGTAGCGGGGGAAGAGACCCAGTACTTC.

The V gene is TRBV19, the J gene TRBJ2-2; D not resolved. CDR3 length: 16 residues. CDR1 and CDR2 from the germline V gene are LNHDA and SQIVND (reference sequence). Trimming removed 3 bases at V and 2 bases at J, with 13 bases between. CDR3 sequence reads: CASSITGRPNTGELFF. Written as DNA, the CDR3 is TGTGCCAGTAGTATTACGGGTAGACCTAACACCGGGGAGCTGTTTTTT. The full variable domain, with the rest looked up from reference TRBV19 and TRBJ2-2, is DGGITQSPKYLFRKEGQNVTLSCEQNLNHDAMYWYRQDPGQGLRLIYYSQIVNDFQKGDIAEGYSVSREKKESFPLTVTSAQKNPTAFYLCASSITGRPNTGELFFGEGSRLTVL.

This CDR3 reads CASSFDGRNSGNTIYF. For the CDR3, the DNA is TGTGCCAGCTCGTTTGACGGCAGGAACTCTGGAAACACCATATATTTT. The chain carries TRBV18 and TRBJ1-3, with unresolved D. Between the trimmed V and J ends, which lost 6 bases and 0 bases, there was a span of 15 bases. This CDR3 comprises 16 residues. CDR1 and CDR2 from the germline V gene are KGHSH and LQKENI.

V usage is TRBV6-6 and J usage is TRBJ1-2; a possible D gene is TRBD1 (6 bases). Trimming removed 2 bases from V and 2 bases from J, with 12 bases in between. The CDR3 has 15 residues. In germline, CDR1 is MNHNY, CDR2 SVGAGI (reference sequence). The CDR3 sequence is CASSYQRTENYGYTF. The CDR3 DNA sequence: TGTGCCAGCAGTTACCAAAGGACAGAGAACTATGGCTACACCTTC.

This clonotype was picked up a small number of times. The rearrangement links TRBV4-2 to TRBJ1-6; D gene unclear. Germline V gene data show CDR1 as LGHNA and CDR2 as YNFKEQ. This CDR3 comprises 16 residues. Trimming shortened V by 2 bases and J by 7 bases, and 15 bases separated the two germline ends. CDR3 coding DNA: TGTGCCAGCAGCCAAACATCGGGTATTCGGAATTCACCCCTCCACTTT. Protein sequence: CASSQTSGIRNSPLHF.

The chain employs TRBV4-1 and TRBJ1-6; TRBD1 might be the D (5 bases). V shed 1 base and J shed 10 bases, with 14 bases lying between them. The germline V gene has CDR1 MGHRA and CDR2 YSYEKL. The CDR3 consists of 15 residues. The CDR3 sequence: CASSQVEGAFSPLHF. The CDR3 DNA reads TGCGCCAGCAGCCAAGTGGAAGGGGCGTTCTCACCCCTCCACTTT.

The chain is built from TRBV21-1 and TRBJ2-1; the table's D call, TRBD2, has no DNA check behind it. TRBV21-1 is an annotated pseudogene. The CDR3 totals 15 residues. The CDR3 nucleotides read TGTGCCAGCAGCGCACGGGGAGGGAAGTACAATGAGCAGTTCTTC. Its protein product is CASSARGGKYNEQFF.

Only a few counts were recorded for this clonotype. J is TRBJ1-1 and V is TRBV29-1, with D perhaps TRBD1 (6 bases). This CDR3 comprises 14 residues. V lost 1 base and J 3 bases, leaving 12 bases between the germline ends. Germline CDR1 and CDR2: SQVTM and ANQGSEA. For the CDR3, the DNA is TGCAGCGTTGAAGTACGGGGGCGATACACTGAAGCTTTCTTT. This translates into CSVEVRGRYTEAFF. The full variable domain, in which reference TRBV29-1 and TRBJ1-1 provide the parts outside the CDR3, is SAVISQKPSRDICQRGTSLTIQCQVDSQVTMMFWYRQQPGQSLTLIATANQGSEATYESGFVIDKFPISRPNLTFSTLTVSNMSPEDSSIYLCSVEVRGRYTEAFFGQGTRLTVV.

The chain employs TRBV5-1 and TRBJ2-5, with D unclear. The DNA end favors TRBJ2-7, so the J call may be wrong. The CDR3 sequence is 12 residues long. CDR1 and CDR2 from the germline V gene are SGHRS and YFSETQ. The CDR3 DNA is TGCGCCAGCAGCTTGGATTTTTTCGAGCAGTACTTC. It yields the protein CASSLDFFEQYF.

A note on this clonotype: A much bigger clone sits one base away, suggesting this may be a read error. The chain is built from TRBV27 and TRBJ2-5, with unresolved D. CDR1 MNHEY and CDR2 SMNVEV come from the germline V gene (reference sequence). The ends were cut back, 7 bases at V and 0 bases at J, with 0 bases in the middle. The CDR3 has 10 amino acids. CDR3 loop: CASNQETQYF. The DNA of the CDR3 is TGTGCCAGCAACCAAGAGACCCAGTACTTC.

About this clonotype: At one of its ends the junction is not consistent with the germline gene, which may arise from a read error. The V call is TRBV7-7, the J call TRBJ2-2; D possibly uses TRBD1 or TRBD2 (5 bases each). This CDR3 is 14 amino acids long. Germline CDR1 and CDR2: SSHAT and FNYEAQ (reference sequence). The CDR3 nucleotides read TGTGCTAGCAGCTTATCAGGGACGGCCGGGGAGCTGTTTTTT. As protein: CASSLSGTAGELFF. Full variable domain (remainder filled in from reference TRBV7-7 and TRBJ2-2): GAGVSQSPRYKVTKRGQDVTLRCDPISSHATLYWYQQALGQGPEFLTYFNYEAQPDKSGLPSDRFSAERPEGSISTLTIQRTEQRDSAMYRCASSLSGTAGELFFGEGSRLTVL.

The chain joins TRBV20-1 to TRBJ2-1; 12 bases line up with TRBD2. Gene TRBJ2-7 matches the end of the DNA better, so the J call may be wrong. Germline V gene sequence: CDR1 DFQATT, CDR2 SNEGSKA (reference sequence). The CDR3 length is 13 residues. The CDR3 DNA sequence: TGCAGTGGCAGCGGGACTAGCGGGCACGAGCAGTACTTC. Amino acid sequence: CSGSGTSGHEQYF.

A single count supports this clonotype. A much larger clone lies a single base off, so this may be a read error. The chain couples TRBV6-6 to TRBJ2-7, with D perhaps matching TRBD1 (6 bases). This CDR3 spans 13 amino acids. CDR1 and CDR2 from the germline V gene are MNHNY and SVGAGI (reference sequence). The CDR3 is CASRGGSSYERYF. CDR3 coding DNA: TGTGCCAGCAGAGGGGGAAGCTCCTACGAGCGGTACTTC.

The chain joins TRBV20-1 to TRBJ2-7; D gene ambiguous. The ends were cut back, 1 base at V and 1 base at J, with 5 bases in the middle. This CDR3 is built from 12 residues. Germline CDR1 is DFQATT and CDR2 is SNEGSKA (reference sequence). The DNA of the CDR3 is TGCAGTGCTAGAGGGGCTTCCTACGAGCAGTACTTC. Its translation: CSARGASYEQYF.

The chain recombines TRBV21-1 with TRBJ2-5; the table's D call of TRBD1 was not tested on the DNA. TRBV21-1 is given as a pseudogene. The CDR3 covers 14 residues. For the CDR3, the DNA is TGTGCCAGCAGCAAAGAGCAGGGGTCAGAGACCCAGTACTTC. Its protein product is CASSKEQGSETQYF.

The chain carries TRBV3-1 and TRBJ2-3, with D tentatively TRBD1 (7 bases). From germline, CDR1 is LGHDT and CDR2 YNNKEL (reference sequence). Between the trimmed V and J ends, which lost 1 base and 5 bases, there was a span of 13 bases. The CDR3 consists of 15 residues. The CDR3 nucleotides are TGTGCCAGCAGCCAAGTTTCAGGGGGGAAAGATACGCAGTATTTT. Its protein product is CASSQVSGGKDTQYF.